These 14 T cell receptor beta chains originate from one sample sequenced in a study of CD8 T cells in ankylosing spondylitis. Study-wide points: Characteristic of ankylosing spondylitis blood, it appeared, was a TCR beta motif comprising several highly homologous variants.

TCRdb fed the 5' RACE reads into MiXCR, producing one record per CDR3 protein. Here the sample spans 700,000 to 850,000 distinct CDR3 sequences, 10% to 15% being singletons. Their specific antigens are unknown. Sequencing was done on a sample of blood, either unsorted or a sorted T cell fraction (not recorded which). The origin of the receptors is a male donor with ankylosing spondylitis.

The CDR3, as DNA: TGCAGTGCTATTACCCCGGGACAGCAGCATTTT. Translated: CSAITPGQQHF. The V gene is TRBV20-1, the J gene TRBJ1-5, with TRBD1 matching over 7 bases. Losses at the gene ends were 4 bases for V and 13 bases for J; bases not matched to a gene: 7. The CDR3 is 11 amino acids. CDR1 and CDR2 (germline): DFQATT, SNEGSKA (reference sequence).

V is TRBV24-1 and J is TRBJ2-7, with a weak D call TRBD1 (6 bases). Germline CDR1 and CDR2: KGHDR and SFDVKD. V lost 5 bases and J 5 bases, leaving 15 bases between the germline ends. This CDR3 region has 14 residues. CDR3 protein: CATSGPGVRNEQYF. Written as DNA, the CDR3 is TGTGCCACCAGTGGCCCAGGGGTGAGGAACGAGCAGTACTTC.

This clonotype was recorded many times. Here the CDR3 reads CSVFRDNYNEQFF. DNA of the CDR3: TGCAGCGTTTTCCGGGACAACTACAATGAGCAGTTCTTC. The chain couples TRBV29-1 to TRBJ2-1, with D maybe TRBD1 (6 bases). V was pared by 5 bases and J by 3 bases, with 11 bases between. Germline CDR1 reads SQVTM; CDR2 reads ANQGSEA. The CDR3 is made up of 13 amino acids.

V is TRBV6-1 and J is TRBJ2-3; D ambiguous. CDR1 and CDR2 from the germline V gene are MNHNS and SASEGT. Trimming stripped 7 bases from V and 3 bases from J, with 11 bases between. This CDR3 region has 13 residues. This CDR3 is CASNRANTDTQYF. The DNA of the CDR3 is TGTGCCAGCAATAGGGCAAATACAGATACGCAGTATTTT.

The sample holds a few counts of this clonotype. This chain links TRBV24-1 with TRBJ2-1, with D hard to call. The CDR3 totals 13 residues. Germline lookup yields CDR1 KGHDR and CDR2 SFDVKD. With 7 bases removed from V and 10 bases from J, the gap between germline ends came to 16 bases. CDR3 nucleotides: TGTGCCACCAGGCCTCGTCGGTCTGCGGAGCAGTTCTTC. Protein sequence: CATRPRRSAEQFF.

This clonotype was detected only once. This rearrangement joins TRBV6-2 or TRBV6-3 to TRBJ2-1; tentatively, D is TRBD1 or TRBD2 (6 bases each). The V end was cut by 10 bases, the J end by 4 bases, with 17 bases between. The CDR3 has 14 amino acids. The germline V gene encodes CDR1 MNHEY and CDR2 SVGEGT. The CDR3 region has the DNA TGTGCCACCTCGCCGGGGGCCCCTTACAATGAGCAGTTCTTC. Translated, it gives CATSPGAPYNEQFF.

This clonotype occurred many times. The rearrangement joins TRBV14 to TRBJ2-7; D tentatively fits TRBD1 or TRBD2 (6 bases each). Germline V gene sequence: CDR1 SGHDN, CDR2 FVKESK. The V and J ends lost 4 bases and 3 bases respectively, with 13 bases between them. The CDR3 contains 14 residues. The DNA for the CDR3 is TGTGCCAGCAGCCCGACAGGAGGGGACTACGAGCAGTACTTC. This codes for CASSPTGGDYEQYF.

This clonotype was observed many times. The chain recombines TRBV11-2 with TRBJ1-1; D not certain. Germline V gene data show CDR1 as SGHAT and CDR2 as FQNNGV. The CDR3 is 13 residues long. V was pared by 3 bases and J by 10 bases, with 15 bases between. The CDR3 nucleotides read TGTGCCAGCAGCTTTGAAGTACTGACGGGAGCTTTCTTT. It codes for CASSFEVLTGAFF.

This clonotype was picked up a small number of times. The chain is built from TRBV6-2 or TRBV6-3 and TRBJ2-4; 7 bases are shared with TRBD1. Per the germline V gene, CDR1 is MNHEY and CDR2 is SVGEGT. The V and J ends lost 6 bases and 6 bases, in that order; junction bases with no gene match: 5. This CDR3 comprises 13 residues. Here the CDR3 reads CASRARDRNIQYF. The CDR3 region has the DNA TGTGCCAGCAGGGCCCGGGACAGAAACATTCAGTACTTC.

The chain combines TRBV18 with TRBJ1-2, with TRBD1 matching over 8 bases. V lost 0 bases, J lost 0 bases, and 6 bases stayed unmatched. This CDR3 region has 17 residues. Germline CDR1 is KGHSH and CDR2 is LQKENI. CDR3 residues: CASSPPSGQGANYGYTF. CDR3 nucleotide sequence: TGTGCCAGCTCACCACCTTCCGGACAGGGCGCTAACTATGGCTACACCTTC.

This clonotype has ten or more counts. The chain couples TRBV5-4 to TRBJ2-2; D uncertain. Trimming took 3 bases from V and 3 from J, leaving 9 bases between them. Germline loops: CDR1 SGHNT, CDR2 YYREEE (reference sequence). The CDR3 covers 14 residues. The CDR3 sequence is CASSSVKYTGELFF. The CDR3 nucleotides are TGTGCCAGCAGCTCGGTGAAATACACCGGGGAGCTGTTTTTT. The full variable domain, in which reference TRBV5-4 and TRBJ2-2 provide the parts outside the CDR3, is ETGVTQSPTHLIKTRGQQVTLRCSSQSGHNTVSWYQQALGQGPQFIFQYYREEENGRGNFPPRFSGLQFPNYSSELNVNALELDDSALYLCASSSVKYTGELFFGEGSRLTVL.

The table lists this clonotype with many counts. The chain has TRBV29-1 and TRBJ2-4; D not certain. CDR1 is SQVTM and CDR2 is ANQGSEA in the germline V gene. V lost 7 bases, J lost 1 base, and 14 bases lay in between. This CDR3 is 14 amino acids long. The CDR3 spells CSAPREWAKNIQYF. Here the CDR3 DNA reads TGCAGCGCCCCCCGTGAATGGGCCAAAAACATTCAGTACTTC.

Only a few counts were recorded for this clonotype. The CDR3 here is CSVETSPQGPQHF. DNA for the CDR3: TGCAGCGTTGAAACTTCCCCCCAGGGACCCCAGCATTTT. V and J are TRBV29-1 and TRBJ1-5; D perhaps matches TRBD1 (5 bases). The CDR3 sequence is 13 residues long. V dropped 2 bases and J dropped 10 bases, with 15 bases sitting between them. Germline V gene lookup returns CDR1 SQVTM and CDR2 ANQGSEA.

The rearrangement uses TRBV20-1 and TRBJ2-1; 8 positions match TRBD2. The CDR3 contains 14 residues. The V segment lost 6 bases and the J segment 6 bases; nucleotides outside the gene matches: 10. The germline V gene has CDR1 DFQATT and CDR2 SNEGSKA (reference sequence). The CDR3 loop reads CSAGSGTSRNEQFF. The CDR3 bases are TGCAGTGCGGGGTCCGGGACTAGTCGCAATGAGCAGTTCTTC.